Listed below are T cell receptor beta chains from one sample, sequenced in a study of cytomegalovirus exposure and HLA in healthy donors. Clones were read by immunoSEQ multiplex PCR, and TCRdb kept only the in-frame ones, dropping some. In the table there are some 200,000 clones, over 75% of which are singletons. The sequenced sample consisted of PBMCs. The receptors originated from a female donor in good health and CMV-seronegative. The conserved cysteine and the conserved F or W are not part of the CDR3 here. Each record gives: V gene, CDR3 protein.

TRBV19	ASSPTTSHSTYEQY
TRBV10-1	ASSENPGQRDYEQY
TRBV28	ASSLPGNIYEQY
TRBV7-6	ASSLLAGVNTDTQY
TRBV7-9	ASSFLAGSYNEQF
TRBV27	ASSLKQGAVRNEQF
TRBV15	ATSRQGSLIEQY
TRBV19	ASSTLVGGDQF
TRBV7-3	ASSRRGAPTDTQY
TRBV11-2	ASSPNPSGSNQPQH
TRBV6-5	ASSYQTASYEQY
TRBV5-1	ASSPTERAGSYNEQF
TRBV7-9	ASTFSGGAPHEQY
TRBV5-6	ASSFRTSGSNEQF
TRBV19	ASSTSSGGHNEQF
TRBV18	ASSPSEETQY
TRBV30	AWSQLLGHEQY
TRBV5-4	ASSLVDRGYNEQF
TRBV28	ASSSPGEGSYGYT
TRBV19	ASSPRTGGETQY
TRBV27	ASSVGGAGELF
TRBV4-3	ASSQDGAGGMGNEQF
TRBV9	ASSVGGGADTQY
TRBV4-3	ASSQLIFSGGVTDTQY
TRBV2	ARSEGGADQPQH
TRBV19	ASSIRQDTKNTEAF
TRBV5-6	ASSWTRDRGSTNEKLF
TRBV11-3	ASSSVRGGEAF
TRBV6-5	ASSRGGEQF
TRBV5-1	ASSLVRTGGFEQY
TRBV23-1	ASSQPRRGQASYEQY
TRBV7-9	ASSLVGGTGTGRNTEAF
TRBV11-2	ASSLDGLAGANEQF
TRBV5-6	ASSLGSGGTSPQF
TRBV19	ASTPWTGVSSGNTIY
TRBV7-2	ASSLAASSYNEQF
TRBV9	ASSVGGGPYEQY
TRBV7-9	ASSVRGQPRDGYT
TRBV4-1	ASSQDFRGGEAF
TRBV10-3	AISVGDRGAYEQY
TRBV10-1	ASSAVSGRGYNEQF
TRBV7-9	ASSLPGGSNQPQH
TRBV30	AWSSRNTIY
TRBV7-9	ASSPGDRVTTEAF
TRBV5-1	ASSLGIAGVSYEQY